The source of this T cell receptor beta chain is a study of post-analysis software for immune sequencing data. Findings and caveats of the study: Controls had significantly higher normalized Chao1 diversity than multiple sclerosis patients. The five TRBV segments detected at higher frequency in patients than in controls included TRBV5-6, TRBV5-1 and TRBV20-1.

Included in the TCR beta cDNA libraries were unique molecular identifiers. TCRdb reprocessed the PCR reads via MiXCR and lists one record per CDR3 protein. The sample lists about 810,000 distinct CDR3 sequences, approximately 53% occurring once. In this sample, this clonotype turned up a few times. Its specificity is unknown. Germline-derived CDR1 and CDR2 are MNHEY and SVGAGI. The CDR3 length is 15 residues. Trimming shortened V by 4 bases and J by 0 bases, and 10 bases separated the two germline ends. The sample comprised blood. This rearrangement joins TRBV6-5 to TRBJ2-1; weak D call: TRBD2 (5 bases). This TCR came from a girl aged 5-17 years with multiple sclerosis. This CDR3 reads CASSFRRDSYNEQFF. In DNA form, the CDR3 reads TGTGCCAGCAGTTTCCGCCGGGACTCCTACAATGAGCAGTTCTTC.